This note documents a single T cell receptor beta chain sequence. This specimen belongs to a study of cytomegalovirus exposure and HLA in healthy donors. The wider study: Falling in the Caucasian-associated ancestry cluster were about 83% of some 400 genotyped donors.

Germline V gene sequence: CDR1 SGDLS, CDR2 YYNGEE. This CDR3 contains 14 residues. The trim removed 2 bases at V and 4 bases at J, leaving 6 bases unmatched. Use of 60 Vbeta and 13 Jbeta primers characterized the PCR. Some clones are missing from TCRdb's copy, which holds only in-frame ones; the method was immunoSEQ multiplex PCR. Here the sample spans approximately 94,000 clones, 60% to 85% being singletons. The chain has TRBV9 and TRBJ2-7; TRBD2 agrees at 7 bases. This TCR was recovered from a man younger than 40 in good health and CMV-seropositive. Sequencing was done on a sample of PBMCs. The CDR3 loop is CASSVSGLPYEQYF. The CDR3 DNA is TGTGCCAGCAGCGTGTCGGGACTACCTTACGAGCAGTACTTC.